The 8 T cell receptor beta chains listed next were all sequenced from one sample in a study of T-cell reconstitution after alpha-beta-depleted transplantation in children. Unique molecular identifiers featured in how the TCRbeta library was prepared. TCRdb independently ran MiXCR on the PCR reads; one entry per CDR3 protein. The table has about 170,000 distinct CDR3 sequences, approximately 12% seen once. This specimen was PBMCs, taken before TCRalphabeta/CD19-depleted stem cell transplant. The receptors derive from a boy between 2 and 10 years old with acute myeloid leukemia, due to receive a stem cell transplant.

In this sample, this clonotype turned up many times. This sequence joins TRBV11-2 and TRBJ2-3; D gene unclear. The CDR3 is 13 amino acids. Germline V CDR1 and CDR2: SGHAT, FQNNGV. With 0 bases removed from V and 4 bases from J, the gap between germline ends came to 5 bases. This CDR3 is CASSLDSADTQYF. CDR3 DNA: TGTGCCAGCAGCTTAGACAGCGCAGATACGCAGTATTTT.

This clonotype was observed at least ten times. This sequence joins TRBV5-5 and TRBJ2-5; 16 bases align to TRBD2. This CDR3 has 16 residues. Unmatched junction bases numbered 4, after V lost 3 bases and J lost 5 bases. Germline lookup yields CDR1 SGHKS and CDR2 YYEKEE (reference sequence). The CDR3 spells CASSWGTSGGAETQYF. DNA for the CDR3: TGTGCCAGCAGCTGGGGGACTAGCGGGGGGGCGGAGACCCAGTACTTC.

With regard to this clonotype: Just one base apart from a much larger clone, this may be a read error. The chain is built from TRBV21-1 and TRBJ2-3. TRBV21-1 is flagged as a pseudogene. The CDR3 is made up of 10 amino acids. CDR3 DNA: TGTGCCAGCACCAAAGGTACGCAGTATTTT. This codes for CASTKGTQYF.

The chain combines TRBV4-1 with TRBJ1-4; D remains unclear. The CDR3 is 15 residues long. V dropped 1 base and J dropped 0 bases, with 6 bases sitting between them. CDR1 is MGHRA, CDR2 YSYEKL, per germline. DNA for the CDR3: TGCGCCAGCAGCCAAGCGACACCAACTAATGAAAAACTGTTTTTT. Translation: CASSQATPTNEKLFF.

About this clonotype itself: Given a much more abundant clone one base away, this may be a read error. This chain links TRBV5-5 with TRBJ1-2, with 8 positions matching TRBD1. The CDR3 consists of 13 residues. Germline values: CDR1 SGHKS, CDR2 YYEKEE (reference sequence). This CDR3 is CASSLVTGDGDTF. For the CDR3, the DNA is TGTGCCAGCAGCCTCGTGACAGGGGATGGCGACACCTTC.

This clonotype has ten or more counts. The J gene is TRBJ2-3, the V gene TRBV11-2, with 8 bases identical to TRBD2. Germline CDR1 SGHAT, CDR2 FQNNGV. J gave up 2 bases and V 6 bases, and 10 bases lay outside the gene matches. The CDR3 is 16 amino acids. CDR3 sequence reads: CASSLRAGDPTDTQYF. The CDR3 DNA reads TGTGCCAGCAGTTTAAGAGCGGGGGACCCCACAGATACGCAGTATTTT.

This clonotype showed up many times. The chain is built from TRBV6-2 or TRBV6-3 and TRBJ2-1; the D is unclear. This CDR3 has 14 amino acids. The germline gives CDR1 MNHEY, CDR2 SVGEGT. Trimming stripped 2 bases from V and 9 bases from J, with 14 bases between. The CDR3 sequence: CASSYGYISREQFF. CDR3 in DNA: TGTGCCAGCAGTTACGGCTACATCTCGCGTGAGCAGTTCTTC.

This clonotype appeared a few times. The chain recombines TRBV7-9 with TRBJ1-1; 8 nucleotides line up with TRBD1. The CDR3 is 15 amino acids. With 5 bases clipped from V and 3 bases from J, the junction kept 8 bases outside the gene matches. From germline, CDR1 is SEHNR and CDR2 FQNEAQ (reference sequence). CDR3 nucleotides: TGTGCCAGCAGCCCGGGGCGACAGGGGCACACTGAAGCTTTCTTT. Residues: CASSPGRQGHTEAFF. The complete variable domain, with remaining parts taken from reference TRBV7-9 and TRBJ1-1, reads DTGVSQNPRHKITKRGQNVTFRCDPISEHNRLYWYRQTLGQGPEFLTYFQNEAQLEKSRLLSDRFSAERPKGSFSTLEIQRTEQGDSAMYLCASSPGRQGHTEAFFGQGTRLTVV.